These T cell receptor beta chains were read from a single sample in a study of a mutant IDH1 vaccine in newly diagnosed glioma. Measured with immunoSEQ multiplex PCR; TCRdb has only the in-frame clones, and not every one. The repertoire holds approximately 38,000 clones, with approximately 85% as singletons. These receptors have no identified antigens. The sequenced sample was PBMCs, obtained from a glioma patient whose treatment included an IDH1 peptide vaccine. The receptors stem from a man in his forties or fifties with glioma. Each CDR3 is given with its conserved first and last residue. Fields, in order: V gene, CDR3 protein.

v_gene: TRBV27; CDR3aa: CASSKTSGFYEQYF
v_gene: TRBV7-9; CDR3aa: CASSSRVVRREGPQDEQFF
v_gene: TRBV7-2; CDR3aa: CASSNSGTSYEQYF
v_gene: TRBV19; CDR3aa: CASSYSTVNTEAFF
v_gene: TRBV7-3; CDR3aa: CASSPQHTDTQYF
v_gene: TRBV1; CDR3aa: CTSSRDLQGTGANVLTF
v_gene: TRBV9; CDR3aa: CASSVQGISADTQYF
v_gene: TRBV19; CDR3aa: CASSRKDRGLSNQPQHF
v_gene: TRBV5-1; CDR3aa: CASSLGGSSAREQFF
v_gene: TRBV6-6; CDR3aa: CASNLWGYGYTF
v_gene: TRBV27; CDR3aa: CASSLLVGRAPYEQYF
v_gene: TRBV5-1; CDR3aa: CASSMPGTSSYNEQFF
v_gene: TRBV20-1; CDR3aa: CSARRDTQYF
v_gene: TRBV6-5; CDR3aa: CASSYGGNYNEQFF
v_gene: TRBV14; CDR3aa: CASSQIYRDFNEQFF
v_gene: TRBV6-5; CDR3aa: CASSYSRQGHYGYTF
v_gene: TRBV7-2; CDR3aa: CASSLLSNQPQHF
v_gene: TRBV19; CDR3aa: CASSGEGGRIYNEQFF
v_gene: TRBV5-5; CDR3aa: CASSLATSGIETQYF
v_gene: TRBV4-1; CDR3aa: CASSQAGTGGYEQYF
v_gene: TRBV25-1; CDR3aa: CASSESPARETQYF
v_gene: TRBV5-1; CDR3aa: CASSLAPGRDGGEQFF
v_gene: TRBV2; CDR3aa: CASRFSGRGYNEQFF
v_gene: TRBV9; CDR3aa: CASSVATSGGYNEQFF
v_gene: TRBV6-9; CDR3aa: CASIWGSATEAFF
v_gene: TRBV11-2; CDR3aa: CASSRTNTGELFF
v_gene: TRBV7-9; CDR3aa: CASSSGQTYEQYF
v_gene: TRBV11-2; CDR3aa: CASSFPLSGELFF
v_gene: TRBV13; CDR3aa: CASSPRGLAANEQFF
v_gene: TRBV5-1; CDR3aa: CASRAGAMNEQFF
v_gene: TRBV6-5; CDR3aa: CASSYFDEQYF